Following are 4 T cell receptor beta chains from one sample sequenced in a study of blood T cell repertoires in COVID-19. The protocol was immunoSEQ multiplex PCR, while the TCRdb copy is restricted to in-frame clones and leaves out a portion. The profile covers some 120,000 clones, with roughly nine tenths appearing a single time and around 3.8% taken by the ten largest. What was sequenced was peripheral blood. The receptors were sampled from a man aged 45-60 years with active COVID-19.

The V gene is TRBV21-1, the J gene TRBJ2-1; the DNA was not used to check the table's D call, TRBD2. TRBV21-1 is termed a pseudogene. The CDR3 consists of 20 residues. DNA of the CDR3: TGTGCCAGCAGCAGGACTTTAAGCATGGTAGCGGGGGCGGGGTACAATGAGCAGTTCTTC. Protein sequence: CASSRTLSMVAGAGYNEQFF.

Here the CDR3 reads CASRQTNNSPLHF. The CDR3 coding sequence is TGTGCCAGCAGACAGACGAATAATTCACCCCTCCACTTT. The chain joins TRBV6-4 to TRBJ1-6; D is unresolved. This CDR3 region has 13 residues. Germline V gene sequence: CDR1 MRHNA, CDR2 SNTAGT. The V and J ends lost 6 bases and 5 bases respectively, with 8 bases between them.

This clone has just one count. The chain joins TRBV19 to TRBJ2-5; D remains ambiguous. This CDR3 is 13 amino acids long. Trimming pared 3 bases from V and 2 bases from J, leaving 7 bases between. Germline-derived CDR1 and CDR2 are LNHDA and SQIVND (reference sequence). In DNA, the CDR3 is TGTGCCAGTAGTATGAGTATTCAAGAGACCCAGTACTTC. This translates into CASSMSIQETQYF.

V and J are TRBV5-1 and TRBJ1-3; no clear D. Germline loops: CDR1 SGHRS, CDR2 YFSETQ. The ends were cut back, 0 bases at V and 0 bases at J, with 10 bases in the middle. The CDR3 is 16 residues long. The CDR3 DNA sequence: TGCGCCAGCAGCTTGGCTGGCGGCTCCTCTGGAAACACCATATATTTT. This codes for CASSLAGGSSGNTIYF.